Listed below are T cell receptor beta chains from one sample, sequenced in a study of T cell clones after liver transplantation. The data were produced by immunoSEQ multiplex PCR, yet TCRdb's version contains in-frame clones alone and is incomplete. The data hold about 75,000 clones, with 84% observed a single time. Sequenced here: CD4+ T cells from blood, sampled less than 50 months after liver transplant. The receptors were sampled from a human patient who received a liver transplant. The graft donor may have given rise to some T cells. Each CDR3 is given with its conserved first and last residue. A D gene is named only where the DNA matches it firmly. Rows may omit the clone size; those that give it use once, few, many or a size class.

v_gene: TRBV19; abundance: -; j_gene: TRBJ1-2; d_gene: TRBD1; CDR3aa: CASTDGLGQGGYGYTF; CDR3nt: TGTGCCAGTACCGACGGACTAGGGCAGGGGGGCTATGGCTACACCTTC
v_gene: TRBV30; abundance: few; j_gene: TRBJ2-5; d_gene: TRBD2; CDR3aa: CAWSKLAGRQETQYF; CDR3nt: TGTGCCTGGAGTAAACTAGCGGGAAGACAAGAGACCCAGTACTTC
v_gene: TRBV5-1; abundance: -; j_gene: TRBJ2-7; d_gene: TRBD1; CDR3aa: CASSLVPTGYEQYF; CDR3nt: TGCGCCAGCAGCTTGGTGCCGACAGGGTATGAGCAGTACTTC
v_gene: TRBV6-1; abundance: -; j_gene: TRBJ2-7; d_gene: -; CDR3aa: CASSRQVYEQYF; CDR3nt: TGTGCCAGCAGTAGGCAGGTCTACGAGCAGTACTTC
v_gene: TRBV7-2; abundance: -; j_gene: TRBJ2-3; d_gene: TRBD2; CDR3aa: CASSIRLAGVTDTQYF; CDR3nt: TGTGCCAGCAGCATCCGACTAGCGGGAGTCACAGATACGCAGTATTTT
v_gene: TRBV6-1; abundance: -; j_gene: TRBJ2-1; d_gene: -; CDR3aa: CASSVWGEGKSSFF; CDR3nt: TGTGCCAGCAGTGTGTGGGGAGAAGGGAAGTCATCGTTCTTC
v_gene: TRBV28; abundance: -; j_gene: TRBJ2-3; d_gene: TRBD2; CDR3aa: CASSPSGRLTDTQYF; CDR3nt: TGTGCCAGCAGCCCTAGCGGGAGGCTAACAGATACGCAGTATTTT
v_gene: TRBV7-2; abundance: -; j_gene: TRBJ1-2; d_gene: -; CDR3aa: CASSLGLGRLNGYTF; CDR3nt: TGTGCCAGCAGCTTAGGGTTGGGCAGGTTAAATGGCTACACCTTC
v_gene: TRBV18; abundance: few; j_gene: TRBJ1-3; d_gene: TRBD1; CDR3aa: CASSPQGAYGNTIYF; CDR3nt: TGTGCCAGCTCCCCACAGGGGGCTTATGGAAACACCATATATTTT
v_gene: TRBV19; abundance: -; j_gene: TRBJ1-5; d_gene: TRBD1; CDR3aa: CASSIDRGRLQPQHF; CDR3nt: TGTGCCAGTAGTATCGACAGGGGGCGGCTTCAGCCCCAGCATTTT
v_gene: TRBV5-1; abundance: few; j_gene: TRBJ2-2; d_gene: TRBD2; CDR3aa: CASSLVASGNSGELFF; CDR3nt: TGCGCCAGCAGCTTGGTTGCTAGCGGGAATTCGGGGGAGCTGTTTTTT
v_gene: TRBV6-1; abundance: -; j_gene: TRBJ2-3; d_gene: TRBD2; CDR3aa: CASSEGGREAKSTDTQYF; CDR3nt: TGTGCCAGCAGTGAAGGAGGGAGGGAAGCCAAGAGCACAGATACGCAGTATTTT
v_gene: TRBV6-5; abundance: -; j_gene: TRBJ1-6; d_gene: TRBD1; CDR3aa: CASSKTGTGTSPLHF; CDR3nt: TGTGCCAGCAGTAAAACCGGGACAGGGACTTCACCCCTCCACTTT
v_gene: TRBV7-2; abundance: -; j_gene: TRBJ2-7; d_gene: -; CDR3aa: CASSFTGPAYEQYF; CDR3nt: TGTGCCAGCAGCTTTACAGGGCCGGCCTACGAGCAGTACTTC
v_gene: TRBV18; abundance: -; j_gene: TRBJ1-5; d_gene: -; CDR3aa: CASSSSAPGLSSNQPQHF; CDR3nt: TGTGCCAGCTCATCCTCGGCACCAGGGCTGAGTAGCAATCAGCCCCAGCATTTT